This T cell receptor beta chain was documented in a study of T cell repertoires in cytomegalovirus infection. From the reads, TCRdb called clonotypes with MiXCR, one entry per CDR3 protein. The sample holds some 320,000 distinct CDR3 sequences; 25% to 30% are singletons and the top ten take approximately 20%. V lost 5 bases to trimming and J lost 1 base, with 18 bases between them. The CDR3 consists of 17 residues. The germline V gene encodes CDR1 SEHNR and CDR2 FQNEAQ (reference sequence). Many counts were recorded for this clonotype. The antigen remains undetermined. Study outcomes and limitations: Dominant in the ex vivo response were TCR beta clonotypes restricted by HLA-C and specific for CMV.

The specimen comprised cultured PBMCs, sampled from culture after CMV antigen stimulation. The source of this sequence is a human donor in good health (CMV status not recorded). Some clones in this sample may be carry-over from other donors' samples. The V and J genes are TRBV7-9 and TRBJ2-1, with D tentatively TRBD1 or TRBD2 (6 bases each). CDR3 sequence (DNA): TGTGCCAGCAGCGAAAGAAAGGGGGGAAGATCCTACAATGAGCAGTTCTTC. It is translated as CASSERKGGRSYNEQFF.